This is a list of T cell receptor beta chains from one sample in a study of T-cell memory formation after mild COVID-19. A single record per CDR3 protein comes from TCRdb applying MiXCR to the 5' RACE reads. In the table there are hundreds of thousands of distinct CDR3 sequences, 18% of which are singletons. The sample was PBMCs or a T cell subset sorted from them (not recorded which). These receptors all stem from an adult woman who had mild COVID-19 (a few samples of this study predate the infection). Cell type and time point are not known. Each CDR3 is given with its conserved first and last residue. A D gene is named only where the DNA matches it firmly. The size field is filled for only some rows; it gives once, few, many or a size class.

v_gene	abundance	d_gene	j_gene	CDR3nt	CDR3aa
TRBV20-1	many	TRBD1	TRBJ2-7	TGCAGTGCTAGAGATTCAAGACAGGGGACCTACGAGCAGTACTTC	CSARDSRQGTYEQYF
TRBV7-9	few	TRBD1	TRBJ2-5	TGTGCCAGCACCCAGGGGGTGATGTACCAAGAGACCCAGTACTTC	CASTQGVMYQETQYF
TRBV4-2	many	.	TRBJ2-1	TGTGCCAGCAGCCGGCGGGGGCCGCAAGATGAGCAGTTCTTC	CASSRRGPQDEQFF
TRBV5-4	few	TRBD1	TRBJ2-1	TGTGCCAGCAGCGTCGAGGGGGCCCGCACCAATGAGCAGTTCTTC	CASSVEGARTNEQFF
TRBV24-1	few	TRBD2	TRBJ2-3	TGTGCCACCAGTGATGTACCTAGCGGGGGGAACCGCGATACGCAGTATTTT	CATSDVPSGGNRDTQYF
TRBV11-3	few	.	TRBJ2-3	TGTGCCAGCAGCTTTAGGGGGGGCTGGAACGCCGGCACAGATACGCAGTATTTT	CASSFRGGWNAGTDTQYF
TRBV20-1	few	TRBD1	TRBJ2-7	TGCAGTGCCGGCCGGGACAGATCCTACGAGCAGTACTTC	CSAGRDRSYEQYF
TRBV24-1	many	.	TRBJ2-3	TGTGCCACCAGTGATTTGCAATTTGGGGGCACAGATACGCAGTATTTT	CATSDLQFGGTDTQYF
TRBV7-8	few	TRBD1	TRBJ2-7	TGTGCCAGCAGCTTCCTCACAGGGGGCTACGAGCAGTACTTC	CASSFLTGGYEQYF
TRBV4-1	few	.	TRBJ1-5	TGCGCCAGCAGCCCAGGAAGGGAGTTTGGTCAGCCCCAGCATTTT	CASSPGREFGQPQHF
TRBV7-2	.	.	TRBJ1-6	TGTGCCAGCAGCTTCGGCGGGGAGTTGAGCTCCTATAATTCACCCCTCCACTTT	CASSFGGELSSYNSPLHF
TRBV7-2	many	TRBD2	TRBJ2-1	TGTGCCAGCAGCGCTAGCGGGAGGTATGAGCAGTTCTTC	CASSASGRYEQFF
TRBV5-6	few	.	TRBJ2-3	TGTGCCAGCAGCGCACCGGGCCCCTGGGATACGCAGTATTTT	CASSAPGPWDTQYF
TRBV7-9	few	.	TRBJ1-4	TGTGCCAGCAGGGGACTCAATAATGAAAAACTGTTTTTT	CASRGLNNEKLFF
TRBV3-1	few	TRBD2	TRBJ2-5	TGTGCCAGCAGCCAAGGCTTGGCGGGGGGCCGGGAGACCCAGTACTTC	CASSQGLAGGRETQYF
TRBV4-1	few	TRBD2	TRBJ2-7	TGCGCCAGCAGCCACGTAGCGGGAGCGCGCGAGCAGTACTTC	CASSHVAGAREQYF
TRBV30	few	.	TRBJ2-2	TGTGCCTGGAGTCGGGGATTCACCGGGGAGCTGTTTTTT	CAWSRGFTGELFF
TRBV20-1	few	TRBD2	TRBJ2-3	TGCAGTGCCCTCCCTAGCGGGAGGGCGATAAGGCATACGCAGTATTTT	CSALPSGRAIRHTQYF
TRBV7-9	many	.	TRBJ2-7	TGTGCCAGCAGCTATCAGGGGAGCTCCTACGAGCAGTACTTC	CASSYQGSSYEQYF
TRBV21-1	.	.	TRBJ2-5	TGTGCCAGCAGCAAAGCGCCGCGGACAGGGGAACAAGAGACCCAGTACTTC	CASSKAPRTGEQETQYF
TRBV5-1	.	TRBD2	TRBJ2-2	TGCGCCAGCAGCGCCGGGACTAGCGAGGCCGGGGAGCTGTTTTTT	CASSAGTSEAGELFF
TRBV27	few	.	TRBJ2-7	TGTGCCAGCAGTTTATCGGGCAGCGAATACGAGCAGTACTTC	CASSLSGSEYEQYF
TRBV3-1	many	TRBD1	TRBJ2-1	TGTGCCAGCAGCCAAGATCCCACAGGGGGGTACAATGAGCAGTTCTTC	CASSQDPTGGYNEQFF
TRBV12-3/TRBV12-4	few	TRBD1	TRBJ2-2	TGTGCCAGCAGCCCCCGGGACAGGAACACCGGGGAGCTGTTTTTT	CASSPRDRNTGELFF
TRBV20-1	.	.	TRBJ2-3	TGCAGTGCTAGTTTGGGCGGGGACCGCACAGATACGCAGTATTTT	CSASLGGDRTDTQYF
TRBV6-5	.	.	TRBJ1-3	TGTGCCAGCAGCCGGACCGCCTCTGGAAACACCATATATTTT	CASSRTASGNTIYF
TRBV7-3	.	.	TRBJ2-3	TGTGCCAGATCTCCGGGGTCCACAGATACGCAGTATTTT	CARSPGSTDTQYF
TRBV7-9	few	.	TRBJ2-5	TGTGCCAGCAGCCCCCGACAGGAAAGCCTCCAAGAGACCCAGTACTTC	CASSPRQESLQETQYF
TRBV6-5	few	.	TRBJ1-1	TGTGCCAGCAGTTCCAGCCACGCTGTCCTGAACACTGAAGCTTTCTTT	CASSSSHAVLNTEAFF
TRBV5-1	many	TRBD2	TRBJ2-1	TGCGCCAGCAGCCCGTCCCCCCTAGCGGGGGGGCGGAATGAGCAGTTCTTC	CASSPSPLAGGRNEQFF
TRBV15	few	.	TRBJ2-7	TGTGCCACCAGCACAGGATATCTCGGGGAGCAGTACTTC	CATSTGYLGEQYF
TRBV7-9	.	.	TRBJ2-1	TGTGCCAGCAGCCACGACCTCCACAATGAGCAGTTCTTC	CASSHDLHNEQFF
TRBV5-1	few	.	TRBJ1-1	TGCGCCAGCAGGCAGGACAGTTCGATGGCTTTCTTT	CASRQDSSMAFF
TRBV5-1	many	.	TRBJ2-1	TGCGCCAGCAGCGCCGCCGGGGGCTCCTACAATGAGCAGTTCTTC	CASSAAGGSYNEQFF
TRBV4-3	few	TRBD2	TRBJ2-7	TGCGCCAGCAGCCAAGAGCACCTAGCGGGAGCGGTCGAGCAGTACTTC	CASSQEHLAGAVEQYF
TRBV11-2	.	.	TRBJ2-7	TGTGCCAGCAGCTTAGAACGGGCTAGGGACTACGAGCAGTACTTC	CASSLERARDYEQYF
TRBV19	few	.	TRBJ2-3	TGTGCCAGTAGTAAAGCCGGCCACACAGATACGCAGTATTTT	CASSKAGHTDTQYF
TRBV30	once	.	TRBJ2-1	TGTGCCTGGAGTGAAGGGCGCCTACCCTACAATGAGCAGTTCTTC	CAWSEGRLPYNEQFF
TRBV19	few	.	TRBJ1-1	TGTGCCAGTAGCGACGGGCCCCGGAGCATGAACACTGAAGCTTTCTTT	CASSDGPRSMNTEAFF
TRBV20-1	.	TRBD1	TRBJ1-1	TGCAGTGCTCCTACAACAGGGGAAACTGAAGCTTTCTTT	CSAPTTGETEAFF
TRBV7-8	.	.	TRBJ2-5	TGTGCCAGCAGCTTGTCCGGGACGTCAGAGACCCAGTACTTC	CASSLSGTSETQYF
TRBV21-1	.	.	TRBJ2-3	TGTGCCAGCACCCCCAAGGACTCGCGCACAGATACGCAGTATTTT	CASTPKDSRTDTQYF
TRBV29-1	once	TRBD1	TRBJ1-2	TGCAGCGTTGATTCAACGGGACAGGGTTACAGAGGGGGTGGCTACACCTTC	CSVDSTGQGYRGGGYTF
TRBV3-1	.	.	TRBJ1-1	TGTGCCAGCTGCAACGGACAGCACATGAACACTGAAGCTTTCTTT	CASCNGQHMNTEAFF
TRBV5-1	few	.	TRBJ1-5	TGCGCCAGCAGCAAAGCCCCCGGAGGGAGCGGCAATCAGCCCCAGCATTTT	CASSKAPGGSGNQPQHF
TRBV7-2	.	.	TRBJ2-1	TGTGCCAGCAGCTTAGTGATCTATGAGCAGTTCTTC	CASSLVIYEQFF
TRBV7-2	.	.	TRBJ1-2	TGTGCCAGCAGCCCACAGACAGGCCCCTATGGCTACACCTTC	CASSPQTGPYGYTF
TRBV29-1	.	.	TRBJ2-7	TGCAGCGCTGGGCCCCAGGGATCCTACGAGCAGTACTTC	CSAGPQGSYEQYF
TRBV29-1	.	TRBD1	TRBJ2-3	TGCAGCGTTGAGGGGGGGACAGGGTTGACCTCAGATACGCAGTATTTT	CSVEGGTGLTSDTQYF
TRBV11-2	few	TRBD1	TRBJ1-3	TGTGCCAGCAGTCCACAGGGGCTTGGAAACACCATATATTTT	CASSPQGLGNTIYF
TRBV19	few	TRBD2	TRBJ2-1	TGTGCCAGTAGTCCTTACCAGCGGGAAGGGGTCGGGCAGTTCTTC	CASSPYQREGVGQFF
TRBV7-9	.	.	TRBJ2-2	TGTGCCAGCAGCTCCCCGGGAGTGCAGGGCACCGGGGATCTGTTTTTT	CASSSPGVQGTGDLFF
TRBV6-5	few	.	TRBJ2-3	TGTGCCAGCAGTCAAGTGGAGGGTCCTAGCACAGATACGCAGTATTTT	CASSQVEGPSTDTQYF
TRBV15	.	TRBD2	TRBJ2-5	TGTGCCACCAGCAGAGATTGGGCTAGCGGAGCCAAAGAGACCCAGTACTTC	CATSRDWASGAKETQYF
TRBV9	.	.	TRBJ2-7	TGTGCCAGCAGCGTAGGTCCCGACAGCTACGAGCAGTACTTC	CASSVGPDSYEQYF
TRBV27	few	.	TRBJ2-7	TGTGCCAGCAGCCCCAGATTGATGGCCTACGAGCAGTACTTC	CASSPRLMAYEQYF
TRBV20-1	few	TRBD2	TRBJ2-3	TGCAGTGCTAGAGGAGTGGGGACTAGCGGGAGAGGTACAGATACGCAGTATTTT	CSARGVGTSGRGTDTQYF
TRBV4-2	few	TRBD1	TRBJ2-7	TGTGCCAGCAGCCAAGGAGTTGGCAGGGGGTATTACGAGCAGTACTTC	CASSQGVGRGYYEQYF
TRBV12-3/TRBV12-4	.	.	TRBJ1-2	TGTGCCAGCAGTAACTCCGGGACTGCCTATGGCTACACCTTC	CASSNSGTAYGYTF
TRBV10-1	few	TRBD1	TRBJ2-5	TGCGCCAGCAGTGACCTAAGACAGGGAGATTCGCAAGAGACCCAGTACTTC	CASSDLRQGDSQETQYF